The 9 T cell receptor beta chains given below trace back to one sample, sequenced in a study of tumor-infiltrating lymphocytes in primary liver carcinoma. Germline DNA was also extracted, while the blood RNA originated from unsorted whole blood. Using a constant-region primer together with ProtoScript II reverse transcriptase, TCR beta cDNA was made from 450 to 600 ng of total RNA. Libraries covering TCR beta were generated through three nested multiplex PCR rounds (using a slightly modified ARM-PCR). The opening two PCR rounds, 10 cycles each, paired TRBV1-TRBV30 forward primers with a C-beta reverse primer. TCRdb itself ran the multiplex PCR reads through MiXCR, one entry per CDR3 protein. Seen here are approximately 300,000 distinct CDR3 sequences, 55% to 65% observed once, and the top ten hold roughly 9%. The sample was peripheral blood. These receptors all stem from a man between 35 and 55 years old with primary liver carcinoma and hepatitis B virus infection.

This clonotype was seen a few times. A read error may explain this, as a much larger clone is one base away. V and J are TRBV6-5 and TRBJ1-5; D is perhaps TRBD1 (5 bases). The assigned J gene may be wrong: the sequence end matches TRBJ2-3 better. Germline CDR1 is MNHEY and CDR2 is SVGAGI. This CDR3 comprises 13 residues. The CDR3 sequence is CASSYSRDQPQYF. The CDR3 region has the DNA TGTGCCAGCAGTTACTCCAGGGATCAGCCCCAGTATTTT.

This chain uses TRBV20-1 with TRBJ1-6, with D perhaps matching TRBD1 (5 bases). The V and J ends lost 0 bases and 11 bases respectively, with 11 bases between them. Looked up from germline, CDR1 is DFQATT and CDR2 is SNEGSKA (reference sequence). The CDR3 covers 13 residues. For the CDR3, the DNA is TGCAGTGCTAGAGATGGAGGGGTTACACCCCTCCACTTT. Its protein product is CSARDGGVTPLHF.

This rearrangement joins TRBV28 to TRBJ1-6; tentative D call: TRBD1 (6 bases). The V end lost 5 bases, the J end lost 14 bases, and 19 bases lay between the germline ends. Germline CDR1 reads MDHEN; CDR2 reads SYDVKM. The CDR3 runs to 14 residues. The CDR3 DNA follows: TGTGCCAGCAGTACCCCCACAGGGCGATTGGCCCTCCACTTT. It codes for CASSTPTGRLALHF. Filled out from reference TRBV28 and TRBJ1-6, the complete variable domain reads DVKVTQSSRYLVKRTGEKVFLECVQDMDHENMFWYRQDPGLGLRLIYFSYDVKMKEKGDIPEGYSVSREKKERFSLILESASTNQTSMYLCASSTPTGRLALHFGNGTRLTVT.

The V gene is TRBV4-3, the J gene TRBJ2-7; D remains unclear. The length of the CDR3 is 15 residues. V was shortened by 4 bases and J by 2 bases, with 15 bases between the two germline ends. The germline CDR1 and CDR2 sequences are LGHNA and YSLEER. The CDR3 loop is CASSRSVGLAYEQYF. The CDR3 coding sequence is TGCGCCAGCAGCCGCTCAGTGGGATTGGCCTACGAGCAGTACTTC.

In the case of this clonotype: A much larger clone is a single base away; this may be a read error. The V gene is TRBV12-3 or TRBV12-4, the J gene TRBJ2-7, with D possibly being TRBD2 (5 bases). The CDR3 runs to 16 residues. V shed 6 bases and J shed 3 bases, with 21 bases lying between them. CDR3 coding DNA: TGTGCCAGCAGGTTGGGGTCTAGCAGAAGCTTCTACGAGCAGTACTTC. Its protein product is CASRLGSSRSFYEQYF.

Details on this clonotype: The junction shows a germline mismatch at one end, possibly a read error. The chain couples TRBV6-5 to TRBJ2-2; 16 bases are a match to TRBD2. There are 19 residues in the CDR3. CDR1 is MNHEY, CDR2 SVGAGI, per germline. CDR3 residues: CVSQTGLAGGPTPAGELFF. The DNA of the CDR3 is TGTGTCAGCCAAACGGGACTAGCGGGAGGGCCCACCCCCGCCGGGGAGCTGTTTTTT.

The chain joins TRBV7-2 to TRBJ2-7; D may be TRBD2 (7 bases). The CDR3 has 15 amino acids. The ends were cut back, 5 bases at V and 3 bases at J, with 17 bases in the middle. Germline V gene sequence: CDR1 SGHTA, CDR2 FQGNSA. Here the CDR3 reads CASSPLAGGLYEQYF. CDR3 nucleotide sequence: TGTGCCAGCAGCCCCCTCGCCGGGGGGCTCTACGAGCAGTACTTC.

About this clonotype itself: At one boundary the junction diverges from the germline segment, which might be a read error. The genes are TRBV7-9 and TRBJ2-3, with a possible D match to TRBD2 (6 bases). Germline CDR1 is SEHNR and CDR2 is FQNEAQ (reference sequence). The CDR3 has 17 residues. The CDR3, as DNA: TGTGCCACCAGCTTAGGTGGTTCGGGAGTTCCCACAGATACGCAGTATTTT. Protein sequence: CATSLGGSGVPTDTQYF.

For this clonotype: Given a much more abundant clone one base away, this may be a read error. The genes are TRBV6-5 and TRBJ1-2; 11 bases align to TRBD1. The V gene's germline CDR1 is MNHEY and CDR2 SVGAGI. The CDR3 sequence is 16 residues long. The CDR3 is CAGSYRGTGGNYGYTF. The CDR3 nucleotides are TGTGCCGGCAGTTACCGGGGGACAGGGGGTAACTATGGCTACACCTTC.